This entry lists 10 T cell receptor beta chains sequenced from one sample in a study of blood T cell repertoires in COVID-19. Method: immunoSEQ multiplex PCR; TCRdb's copy keeps in-frame clones and lacks some. The sample has about 76,000 clones; about 90% are singletons. Sequences were obtained from peripheral blood. These receptors came from a woman aged 50 to 65 in a cohort sampled during active COVID-19.

This clone was observed once. This chain joins TRBV5-4 and TRBJ2-5; 10 bases align to TRBD2. With 1 base clipped from V and 2 bases from J, the junction kept 2 bases outside the gene matches. CDR1 and CDR2 from the germline V gene are SGHNT and YYREEE (reference sequence). The length of the CDR3 is 15 residues. The CDR3 DNA reads as TGTGCCAGCAGCTTGATACTAGCGGGACAAGAGACCCAGTACTTC. Its protein product is CASSLILAGQETQYF.

The chain recombines TRBV28 with TRBJ1-2; no clear D. CDR3 size: 13 residues. Deletions cut 2 bases from V and 1 base from J, with 5 bases between. CDR1 is MDHEN, CDR2 SYDVKM, per germline. In DNA, the CDR3 is TGTGCCAGCAGTTTAGGGCTTAACTATGGCTACACCTTC. This gives the protein CASSLGLNYGYTF.

CDR3 DNA: TGCAGCCCCTTGATGGAGGGAACGTGGGGAGAGACCCAGTACTTC. Protein product: CSPLMEGTWGETQYF. This chain connects TRBV29-1 to TRBJ2-5; the D gene is possibly TRBD2 (6 bases). The ends were cut back, 8 bases at V and 4 bases at J, with 23 bases in the middle. Per the germline V gene, CDR1 is SQVTM and CDR2 is ANQGSEA. The CDR3 has 15 residues.

A single count supports this clone. V gene TRBV7-8 combines with J gene TRBJ2-7; TRBD1 matches 10 bases. Per the germline V gene, CDR1 is SGHVS and CDR2 is FQNEAQ. J lost 3 bases, V lost 6 bases, and 5 bases had no gene match. CDR3 length equals 14 residues. CDR3 residues: CASSPWTGGYEQYF. As DNA, the CDR3 is TGTGCCAGCAGTCCCTGGACAGGGGGCTACGAGCAGTACTTC.

The rearrangement uses TRBV9 and TRBJ2-1, with 7 bases that match TRBD2. V was clipped by 2 bases and J by 0 bases; unmatched bases: 5. Per the germline V gene, CDR1 is SGDLS and CDR2 is YYNGEE. This CDR3 has 16 amino acids. CDR3 sequence (DNA): TGTGCCAGCAGCGTGGCCGGCGGGAGCTCCTACAATGAGCAGTTCTTC. Its protein is CASSVAGGSSYNEQFF.

The chain uses TRBV7-9 and TRBJ2-3, with D hard to call. V shed 4 bases and J shed 4 bases, with 12 bases lying between them. This CDR3 contains 14 residues. Germline assignment: CDR1 SEHNR and CDR2 FQNEAQ (reference sequence). The CDR3 DNA reads as TGTGCCAGCAGCTCAGACTTGCGCGCAGATACGCAGTATTTT. Protein: CASSSDLRADTQYF.

Turning to this clone: Mismatch with germline at one junction end may stem from a read error. The J gene is TRBJ2-5, the V gene TRBV6-6; possible D gene TRBD2, 6 bases. Germline CDR1 reads MNHNY; CDR2 reads SVGAGI (reference sequence). The CDR3 totals 12 residues. CDR3 nucleotides: TGTGCCAGCAGTTCCCCGGGGACTCCCTGTAACTTC. This translates into CASSSPGTPCNF.

The V call is TRBV11-3, the J call TRBJ2-1; TRBD2 matches at 7 bases. The V and J ends lost 0 bases and 7 bases, in that order; junction bases with no gene match: 6. The V gene's germline CDR1 is SGHNT and CDR2 YENEEA. This CDR3 contains 15 residues. The CDR3 sequence is CASSLEGGSRNEQFF. CDR3 bases: TGTGCCAGCAGCTTAGAGGGCGGGAGTAGAAATGAGCAGTTCTTC.

The chain carries TRBV27 and TRBJ1-1; TRBD1 matches at 10 bases. J lost 1 base, V lost 6 bases, and 8 bases had no gene match. This CDR3 is 16 amino acids long. CDR1 is MNHEY, CDR2 SMNVEV, per germline (reference sequence). CDR3 DNA: TGTGCCAGCAGATTCCGGCGGGACAGGGGGAACACTGAAGCTTTCTTT. Translating it yields CASRFRRDRGNTEAFF.

The chain recombines TRBV18 with TRBJ1-3, with TRBD1 matching over 9 bases. V dropped 3 bases and J dropped 0; count of bases not matched to a gene: 6. The CDR3 sequence is 17 residues long. CDR1 and CDR2 from the germline V gene are KGHSH and LQKENI. CDR3: CASSPPGQGYSGNTIYF. CDR3 nucleotides: TGTGCCAGCTCACCTCCGGGACAGGGTTACTCTGGAAACACCATATATTTT.